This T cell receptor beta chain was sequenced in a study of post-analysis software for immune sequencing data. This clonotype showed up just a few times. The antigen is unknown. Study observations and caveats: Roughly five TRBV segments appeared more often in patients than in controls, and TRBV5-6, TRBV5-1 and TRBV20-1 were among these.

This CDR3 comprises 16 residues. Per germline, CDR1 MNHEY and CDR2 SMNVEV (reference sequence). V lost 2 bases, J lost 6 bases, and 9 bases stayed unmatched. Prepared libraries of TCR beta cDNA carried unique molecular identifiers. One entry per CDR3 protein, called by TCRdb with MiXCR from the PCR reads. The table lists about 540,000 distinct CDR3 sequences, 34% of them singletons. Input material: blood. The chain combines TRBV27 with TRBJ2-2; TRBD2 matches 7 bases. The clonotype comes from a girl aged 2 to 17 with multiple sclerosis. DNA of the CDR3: TGTGCCAGCAGTTTAGAGGGAGCGGGATCGGCCGGGGAGCTGTTTTTT. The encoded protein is CASSLEGAGSAGELFF.